These 4 T cell receptor beta chains originate from one sample sequenced in a study of blood T cell repertoires in COVID-19. Produced via immunoSEQ multiplex PCR; TCRdb's table is partial and in-frame only. The sample contains 180,000 or so clones, 75% to 90% of which appear only once. The sample consisted of peripheral blood. The receptors were sampled from an older woman with acute or convalescent COVID-19.

V usage is TRBV6-5 and J usage is TRBJ2-7, with no clear D. Germline V gene sequence: CDR1 MNHEY, CDR2 SVGAGI. V lost 4 bases to trimming and J lost 2 bases, with 9 bases between them. This CDR3 comprises 13 residues. CDR3 residues: CASSSIFTYEQYF. DNA of the CDR3: TGTGCCAGCAGTTCTATCTTCACCTACGAGCAGTACTTC.

V gene TRBV27 combines with J gene TRBJ2-1; 9 bases are a match to TRBD2. V gave up 2 bases and J gave up 9 bases; unmatched junction bases: 17. The CDR3 loop spans 18 amino acids. Germline V gene sequence: CDR1 MNHEY, CDR2 SMNVEV (reference sequence). CDR3 region: CASSLPPILSGRSSEQFF. The CDR3 nucleotides are TGTGCCAGCAGTTTACCCCCCATCCTTAGCGGGAGAAGCAGTGAGCAGTTCTTC.

The chain employs TRBV6-1 and TRBJ1-5; no clear D gene. The V end was cut by 1 base, the J end by 10 bases, with 14 bases between. The germline V gene has CDR1 MNHNS and CDR2 SASEGT. This CDR3 comprises 14 residues. CDR3 residues: CASSEGAVISPQHF. The CDR3 DNA sequence: TGTGCCAGCAGTGAAGGGGCCGTCATCAGCCCCCAGCATTTT.

This CDR3 reads CASSFGQGYEQYF. In nucleotides, the CDR3 is TGTGCCAGCAGCTTCGGACAGGGGTACGAGCAGTACTTC. This chain joins TRBV7-2 and TRBJ2-7; 9 bases are shared with TRBD1. V lost 3 bases to trimming and J lost 4 bases; unmatched junction nucleotides: 1. This CDR3 region has 13 residues. Germline CDR1 is SGHTA and CDR2 is FQGNSA.